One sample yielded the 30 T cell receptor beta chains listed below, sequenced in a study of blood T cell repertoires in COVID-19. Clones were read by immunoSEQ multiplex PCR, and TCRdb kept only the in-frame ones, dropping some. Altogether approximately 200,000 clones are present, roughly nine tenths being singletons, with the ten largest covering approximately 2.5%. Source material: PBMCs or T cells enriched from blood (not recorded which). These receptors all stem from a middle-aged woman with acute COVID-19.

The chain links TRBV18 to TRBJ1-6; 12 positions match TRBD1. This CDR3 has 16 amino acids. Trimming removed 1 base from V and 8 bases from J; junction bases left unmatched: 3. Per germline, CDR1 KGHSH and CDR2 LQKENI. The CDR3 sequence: CASSPLGQGAHSPLHF. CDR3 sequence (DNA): TGTGCCAGCTCACCACTGGGACAGGGGGCTCATTCACCCCTCCACTTT.

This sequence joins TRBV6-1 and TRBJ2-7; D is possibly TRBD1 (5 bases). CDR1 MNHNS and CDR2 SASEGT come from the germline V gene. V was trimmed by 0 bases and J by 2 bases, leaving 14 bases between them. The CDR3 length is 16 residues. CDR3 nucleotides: TGTGCCAGCAGTGAAGCGCTCCGTGGGGCGACCTACGAGCAGTACTTC. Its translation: CASSEALRGATYEQYF.

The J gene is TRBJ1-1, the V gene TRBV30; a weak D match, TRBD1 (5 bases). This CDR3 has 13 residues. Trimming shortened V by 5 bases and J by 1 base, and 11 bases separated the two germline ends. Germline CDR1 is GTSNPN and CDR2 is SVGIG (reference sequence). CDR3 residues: CAWLRGRNTEAFF. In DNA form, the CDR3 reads TGTGCCTGGTTAAGGGGAAGGAACACTGAAGCTTTCTTT.

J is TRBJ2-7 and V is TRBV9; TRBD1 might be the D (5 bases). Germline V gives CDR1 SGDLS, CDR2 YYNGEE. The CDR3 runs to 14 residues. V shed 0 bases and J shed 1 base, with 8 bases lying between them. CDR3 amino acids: CASSVEGPSYEQYF. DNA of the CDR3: TGTGCCAGCAGCGTAGAGGGGCCGTCCTACGAGCAGTACTTC. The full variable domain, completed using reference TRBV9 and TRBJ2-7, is DSGVTQTPKHLITATGQRVTLRCSPRSGDLSVYWYQQSLDQGLQFLIQYYNGEERAKGNILERFSAQQFPDLHSELNLSSLELGDSALYFCASSVEGPSYEQYFGPGTRLTVT.

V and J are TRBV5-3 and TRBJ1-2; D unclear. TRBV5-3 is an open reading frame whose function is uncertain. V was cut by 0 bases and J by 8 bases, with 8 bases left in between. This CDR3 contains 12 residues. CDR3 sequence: CARSLARIGYTF. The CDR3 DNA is TGTGCCAGAAGCTTGGCCAGGATCGGCTACACCTTC.

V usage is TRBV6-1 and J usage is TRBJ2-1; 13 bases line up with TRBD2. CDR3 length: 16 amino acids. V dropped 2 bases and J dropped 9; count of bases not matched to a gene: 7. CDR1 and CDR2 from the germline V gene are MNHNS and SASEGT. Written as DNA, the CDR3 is TGTGCCAGCAGTGAATTTCGGACTAGCGGGGGCGGTGAGCAGTTCTTC. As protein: CASSEFRTSGGGEQFF.

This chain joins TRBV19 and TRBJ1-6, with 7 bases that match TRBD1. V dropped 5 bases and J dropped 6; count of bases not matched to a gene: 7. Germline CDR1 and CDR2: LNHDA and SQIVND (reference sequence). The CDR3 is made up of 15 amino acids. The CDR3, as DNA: TGTGCCAGTAGTTCCATACAGGGGTCTAATTCACCCCTCCACTTT. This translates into CASSSIQGSNSPLHF.

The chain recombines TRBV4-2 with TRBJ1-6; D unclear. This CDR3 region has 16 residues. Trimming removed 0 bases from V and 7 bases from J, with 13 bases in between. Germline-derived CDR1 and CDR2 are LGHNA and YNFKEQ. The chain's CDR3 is CASSQEPEPRNSPLHF. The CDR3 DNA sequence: TGTGCCAGCAGCCAAGAACCCGAACCCCGGAATTCACCCCTCCACTTT.

The CDR3 is CATSRDLPLAQHF. CDR3 sequence (DNA): TGTGCCACCAGCAGAGATCTCCCCCTAGCTCAGCATTTT. This chain joins TRBV15 and TRBJ1-5, with D hard to call. The germline V and J ends were trimmed by 0 bases and 13 bases, with 13 bases remaining between them. The CDR3 length is 13 residues. Germline loops: CDR1 LNHNV, CDR2 YYDKDF (reference sequence). Using reference TRBV15 and TRBJ1-5 for the parts outside the CDR3, the full variable domain is DAMVIQNPRYQVTQFGKPVTLSCSQTLNHNVMYWYQQKSSQAPKLLFHYYDKDFNNEADTPDNFQSRRPNTSFCFLDIRSPGLGDTAMYLCATSRDLPLAQHFGDGTRLSIL.

CDR3 nucleotides: TGTGCCAGCAGCCCCAGTGCGGGGGCCGGGGCCAACGTCCTGACTTTC. Translated, it gives CASSPSAGAGANVLTF. The chain links TRBV11-3 to TRBJ2-6, with a weak D call TRBD2 (7 bases). This CDR3 comprises 16 residues. Germline-derived CDR1 and CDR2 are SGHNT and YENEEA. The V and J ends lost 5 bases and 4 bases respectively, with 15 bases between them.

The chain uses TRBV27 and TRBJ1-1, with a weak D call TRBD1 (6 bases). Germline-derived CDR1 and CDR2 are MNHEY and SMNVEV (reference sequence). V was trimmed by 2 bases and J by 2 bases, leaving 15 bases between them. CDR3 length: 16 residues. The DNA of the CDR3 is TGTGCCAGCAGTTTAATGGGCAGGGGCTTAAACACTGAAGCTTTCTTT. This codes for CASSLMGRGLNTEAFF.

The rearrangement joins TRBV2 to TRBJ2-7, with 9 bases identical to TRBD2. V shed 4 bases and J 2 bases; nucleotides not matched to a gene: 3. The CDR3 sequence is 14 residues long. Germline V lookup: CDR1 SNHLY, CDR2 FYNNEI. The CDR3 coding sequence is TGTGCCAGCAGTGTTGGCGGGGGGGCCTACGAGCAGTACTTC. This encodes CASSVGGGAYEQYF.

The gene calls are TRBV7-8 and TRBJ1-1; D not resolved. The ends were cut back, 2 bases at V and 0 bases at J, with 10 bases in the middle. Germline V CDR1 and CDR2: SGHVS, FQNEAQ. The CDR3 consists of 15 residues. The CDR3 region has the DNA TGTGCCAGCAGCTTAACAGCCGGCATGAACACTGAAGCTTTCTTT. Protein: CASSLTAGMNTEAFF.

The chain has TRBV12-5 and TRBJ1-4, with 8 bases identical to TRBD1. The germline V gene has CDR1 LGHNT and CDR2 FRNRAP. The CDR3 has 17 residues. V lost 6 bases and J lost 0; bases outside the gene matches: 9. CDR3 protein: CASGPGTGGATNEKLFF. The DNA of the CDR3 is TGTGCTAGTGGGCCAGGGACAGGCGGTGCAACTAATGAAAAACTGTTTTTT.

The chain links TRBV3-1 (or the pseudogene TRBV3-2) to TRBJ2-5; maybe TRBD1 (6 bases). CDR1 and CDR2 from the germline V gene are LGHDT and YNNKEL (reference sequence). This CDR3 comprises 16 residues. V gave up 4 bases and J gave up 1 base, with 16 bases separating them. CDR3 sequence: CASSPAGLQGQETQYF. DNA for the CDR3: TGTGCCAGCAGCCCAGCAGGGTTACAGGGCCAAGAGACCCAGTACTTC.

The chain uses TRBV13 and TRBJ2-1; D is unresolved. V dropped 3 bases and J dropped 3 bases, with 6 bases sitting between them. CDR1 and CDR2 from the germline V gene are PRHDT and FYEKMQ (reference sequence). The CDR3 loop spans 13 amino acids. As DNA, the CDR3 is TGTGCCAGCAGCTTTAGAAACTACAATGAGCAGTTCTTC. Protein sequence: CASSFRNYNEQFF.

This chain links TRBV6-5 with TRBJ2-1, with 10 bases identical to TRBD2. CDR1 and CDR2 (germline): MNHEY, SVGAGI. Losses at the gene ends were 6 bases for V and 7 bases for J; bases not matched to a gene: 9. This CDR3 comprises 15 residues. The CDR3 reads CASRPGGSGGNEQFF. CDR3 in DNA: TGTGCCAGCAGGCCCGGGGGTAGCGGGGGGAATGAGCAGTTCTTC.

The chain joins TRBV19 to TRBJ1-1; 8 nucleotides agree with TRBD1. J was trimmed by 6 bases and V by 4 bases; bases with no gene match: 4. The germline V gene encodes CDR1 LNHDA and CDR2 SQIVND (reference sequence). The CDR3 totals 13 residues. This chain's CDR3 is CASSSSTGAEAFF. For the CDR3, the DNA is TGTGCCAGTAGTAGTTCGACAGGGGCTGAAGCTTTCTTT.

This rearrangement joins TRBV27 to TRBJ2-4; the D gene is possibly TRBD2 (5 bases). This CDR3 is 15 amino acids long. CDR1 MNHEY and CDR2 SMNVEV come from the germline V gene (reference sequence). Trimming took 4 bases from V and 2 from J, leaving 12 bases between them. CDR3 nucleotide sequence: TGTGCCAGCAGTTCCCTGACGGGGACCAAAAACATTCAGTACTTC. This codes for CASSSLTGTKNIQYF.

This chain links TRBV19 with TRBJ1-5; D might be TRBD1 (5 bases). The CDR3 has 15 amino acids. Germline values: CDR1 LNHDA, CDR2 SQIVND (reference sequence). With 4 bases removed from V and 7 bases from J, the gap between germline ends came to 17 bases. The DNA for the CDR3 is TGTGCCAGTAGTACGGGACTTACGCCCGGGCAGCCCCAGCATTTT. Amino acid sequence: CASSTGLTPGQPQHF.

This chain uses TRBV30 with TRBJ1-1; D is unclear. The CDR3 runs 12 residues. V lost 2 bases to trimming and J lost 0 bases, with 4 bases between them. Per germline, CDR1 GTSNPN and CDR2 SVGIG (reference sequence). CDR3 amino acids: CAWSTVNTEAFF. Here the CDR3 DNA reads TGTGCCTGGAGTACAGTGAACACTGAAGCTTTCTTT.

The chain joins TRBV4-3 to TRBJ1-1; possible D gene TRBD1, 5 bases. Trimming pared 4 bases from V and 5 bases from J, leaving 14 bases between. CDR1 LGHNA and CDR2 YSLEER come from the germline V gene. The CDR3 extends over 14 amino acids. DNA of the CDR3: TGCGCCAGCAGCCGGGGTTCGGGGGGGACTGAAGCTTTCTTT. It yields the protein CASSRGSGGTEAFF.

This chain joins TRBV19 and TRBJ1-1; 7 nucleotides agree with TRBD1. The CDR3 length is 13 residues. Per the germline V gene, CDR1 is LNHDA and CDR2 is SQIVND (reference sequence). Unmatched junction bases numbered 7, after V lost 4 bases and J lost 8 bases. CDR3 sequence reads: CASSRGQPWEAFF. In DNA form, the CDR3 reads TGTGCCAGTAGTAGGGGACAGCCCTGGGAAGCTTTCTTT. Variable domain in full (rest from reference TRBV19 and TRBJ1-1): DGGITQSPKYLFRKEGQNVTLSCEQNLNHDAMYWYRQDPGQGLRLIYYSQIVNDFQKGDIAEGYSVSREKKESFPLTVTSAQKNPTAFYLCASSRGQPWEAFFGQGTRLTVV.

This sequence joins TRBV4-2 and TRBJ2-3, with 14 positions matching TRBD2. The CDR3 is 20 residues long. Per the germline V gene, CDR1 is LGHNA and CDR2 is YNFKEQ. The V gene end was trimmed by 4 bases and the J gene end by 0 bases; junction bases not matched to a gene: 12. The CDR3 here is CASSLGWTSGGMSSTDTQYF. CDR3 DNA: TGTGCCAGCAGCCTGGGCTGGACTAGCGGGGGGATGTCTAGCACAGATACGCAGTATTTT.

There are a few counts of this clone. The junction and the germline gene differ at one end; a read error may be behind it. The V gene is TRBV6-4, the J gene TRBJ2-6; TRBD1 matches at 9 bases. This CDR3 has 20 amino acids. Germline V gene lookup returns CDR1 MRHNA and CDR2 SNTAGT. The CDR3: CASSDSTGGLLGSVANVLTF. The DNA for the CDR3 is TGTGCCAGCAGTGACTCCACAGGGGGCCTCTTAGGATCTGTGGCCAACGTCCTGACTTTC.

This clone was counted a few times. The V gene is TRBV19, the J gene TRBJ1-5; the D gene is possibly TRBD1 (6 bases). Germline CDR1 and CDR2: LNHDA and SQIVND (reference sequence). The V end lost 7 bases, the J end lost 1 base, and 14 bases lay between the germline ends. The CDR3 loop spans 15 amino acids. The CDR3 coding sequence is TGTGCCAGTAAGTCGGGCGGGGGCAGCAATCAGCCCCAGCATTTT. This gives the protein CASKSGGGSNQPQHF.

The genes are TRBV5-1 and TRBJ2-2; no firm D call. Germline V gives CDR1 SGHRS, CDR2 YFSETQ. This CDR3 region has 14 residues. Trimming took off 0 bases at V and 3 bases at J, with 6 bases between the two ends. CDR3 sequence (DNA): TGCGCCAGCAGCTTGGTAACTGACACCGGGGAGCTGTTTTTT. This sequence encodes CASSLVTDTGELFF.

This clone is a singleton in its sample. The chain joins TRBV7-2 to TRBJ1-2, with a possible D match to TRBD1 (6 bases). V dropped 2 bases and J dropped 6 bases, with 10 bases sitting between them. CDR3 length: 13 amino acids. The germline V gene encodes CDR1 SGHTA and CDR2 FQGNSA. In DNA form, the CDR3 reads TGTGCCAGCAGCTTAATCACAGGGAATGGCTACACCTTC. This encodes CASSLITGNGYTF.

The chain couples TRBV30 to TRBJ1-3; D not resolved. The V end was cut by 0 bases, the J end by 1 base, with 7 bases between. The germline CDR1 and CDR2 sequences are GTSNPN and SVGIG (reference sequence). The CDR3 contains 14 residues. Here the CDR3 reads CAWSVVRSGNTIYF. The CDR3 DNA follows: TGTGCCTGGAGTGTCGTGAGATCTGGAAACACCATATATTTT.

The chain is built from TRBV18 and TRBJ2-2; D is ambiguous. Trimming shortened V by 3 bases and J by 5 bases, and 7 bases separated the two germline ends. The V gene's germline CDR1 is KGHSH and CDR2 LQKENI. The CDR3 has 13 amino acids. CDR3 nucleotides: TGTGCCAGCTCACCTCGTCGTACCGGGGAGCTGTTTTTT. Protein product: CASSPRRTGELFF.